This TCR beta chain is from a study of T-cell memory formation after mild COVID-19. Across the study: Largely, the TCR clusters proved donor specific. Whole-study findings and limits: Pre-infection memory harbored some responding clones, suggesting cross-reactive memory joined.

About this clonotype itself: Its cognate antigen is unknown.

Trimming took 7 bases from V and 6 from J; bases not matched to a gene: 8. Germline V lookup: CDR1 SGHAT, CDR2 FQNNGV. The CDR3 has 15 residues. TCRdb re-called the 5' RACE reads through MiXCR, storing one row per CDR3 protein. The sample carries 95,000 to 110,000 distinct CDR3 sequences, approximately 15% recorded once. The chain has TRBV11-2 and TRBJ2-3, with TRBD2 identical over 12 bases. The receptor was isolated from a man aged 18 to 30 who had mild COVID-19 (a few samples of this study predate the infection). Cell type and time point are not known. The specimen sequenced was PBMCs or a T cell subset sorted from them (not recorded which). The CDR3 DNA reads as TGTGCCAGCAAGGAACTAGCGGGGGGAGATGATACGCAGTATTTT. As protein: CASKELAGGDDTQYF.